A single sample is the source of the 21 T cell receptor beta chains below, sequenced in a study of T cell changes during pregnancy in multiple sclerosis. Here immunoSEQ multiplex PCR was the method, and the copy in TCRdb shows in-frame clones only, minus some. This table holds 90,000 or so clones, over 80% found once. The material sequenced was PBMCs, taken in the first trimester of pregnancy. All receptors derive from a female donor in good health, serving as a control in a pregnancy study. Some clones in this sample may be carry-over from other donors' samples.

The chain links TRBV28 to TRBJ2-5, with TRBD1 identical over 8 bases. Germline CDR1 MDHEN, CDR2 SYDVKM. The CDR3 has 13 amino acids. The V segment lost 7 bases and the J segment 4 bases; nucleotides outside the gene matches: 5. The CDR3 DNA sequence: TGTGCCAGCAACTCAGACAGGGGAGAGACCCAGTACTTC. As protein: CASNSDRGETQYF.

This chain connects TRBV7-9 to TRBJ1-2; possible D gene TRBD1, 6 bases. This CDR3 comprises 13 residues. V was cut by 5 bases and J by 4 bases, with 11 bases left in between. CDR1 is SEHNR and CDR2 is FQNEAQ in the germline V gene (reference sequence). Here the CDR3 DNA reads TGTGCCAGCAGCACCAGGGGTTCCTATGGCTACACCTTC. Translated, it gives CASSTRGSYGYTF.

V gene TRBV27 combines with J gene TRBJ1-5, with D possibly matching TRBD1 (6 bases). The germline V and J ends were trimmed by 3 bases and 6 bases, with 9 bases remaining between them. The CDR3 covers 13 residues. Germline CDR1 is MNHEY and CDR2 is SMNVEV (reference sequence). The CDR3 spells CASSFGGGQPQHF. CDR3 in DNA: TGTGCCAGCAGTTTTGGGGGCGGTCAGCCCCAGCATTTT.

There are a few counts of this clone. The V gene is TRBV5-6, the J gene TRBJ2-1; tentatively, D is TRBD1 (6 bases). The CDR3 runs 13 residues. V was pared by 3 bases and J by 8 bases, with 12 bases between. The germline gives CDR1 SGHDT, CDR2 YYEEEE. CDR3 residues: CASSSTGTDEQFF. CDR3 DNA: TGTGCCAGCAGCTCTACAGGGACGGATGAGCAGTTCTTC.

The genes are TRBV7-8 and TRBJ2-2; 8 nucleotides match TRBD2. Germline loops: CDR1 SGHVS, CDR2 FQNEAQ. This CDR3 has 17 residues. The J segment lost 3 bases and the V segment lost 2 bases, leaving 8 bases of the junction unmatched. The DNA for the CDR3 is TGTGCCAGCAGCTTACTCAGCGGGGGCTTGTACACCGGGGAGCTGTTTTTT. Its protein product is CASSLLSGGLYTGELFF.

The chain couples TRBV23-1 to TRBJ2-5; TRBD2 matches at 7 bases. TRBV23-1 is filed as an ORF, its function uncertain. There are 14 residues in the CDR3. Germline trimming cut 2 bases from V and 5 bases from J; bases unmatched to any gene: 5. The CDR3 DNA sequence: TGCGCCAGCAGTCAAAGCGGGACTACCGAGACCCAGTACTTC. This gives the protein CASSQSGTTETQYF.

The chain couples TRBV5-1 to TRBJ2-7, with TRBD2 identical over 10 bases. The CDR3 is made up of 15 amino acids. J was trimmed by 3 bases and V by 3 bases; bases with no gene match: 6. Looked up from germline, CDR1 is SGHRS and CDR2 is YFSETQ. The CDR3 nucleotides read TGCGCCAGCAGCTGGACTAGCGGCACAGACTACGAGCAGTACTTC. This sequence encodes CASSWTSGTDYEQYF.

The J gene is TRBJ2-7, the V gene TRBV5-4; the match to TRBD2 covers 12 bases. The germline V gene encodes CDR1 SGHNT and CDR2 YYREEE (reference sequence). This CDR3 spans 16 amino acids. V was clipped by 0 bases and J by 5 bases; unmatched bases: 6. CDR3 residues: CASSLVASGRGNEQYF. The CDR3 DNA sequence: TGTGCCAGCAGCTTGGTGGCTAGCGGGAGGGGAAACGAGCAGTACTTC.

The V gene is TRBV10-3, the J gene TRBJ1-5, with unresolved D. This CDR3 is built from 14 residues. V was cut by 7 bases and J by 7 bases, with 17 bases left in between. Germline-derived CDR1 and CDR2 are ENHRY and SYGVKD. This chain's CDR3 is CAIKEDGEGQPQHF. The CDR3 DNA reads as TGTGCCATCAAAGAGGACGGTGAGGGCCAGCCCCAGCATTTT.

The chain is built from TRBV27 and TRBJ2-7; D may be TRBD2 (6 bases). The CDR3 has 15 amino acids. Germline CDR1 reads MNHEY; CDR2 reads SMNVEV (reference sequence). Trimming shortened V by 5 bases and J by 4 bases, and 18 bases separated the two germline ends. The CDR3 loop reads CASSAPGLRFYEQYF. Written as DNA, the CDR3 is TGTGCCAGCAGTGCCCCGGGACTCCGATTTTACGAGCAGTACTTC.

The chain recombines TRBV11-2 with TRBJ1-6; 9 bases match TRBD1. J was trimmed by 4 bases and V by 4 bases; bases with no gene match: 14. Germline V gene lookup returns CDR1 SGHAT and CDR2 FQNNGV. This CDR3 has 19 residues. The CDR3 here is CASSSQGYQDRGYNSPLHF. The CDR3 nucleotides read TGTGCCAGCAGCTCCCAAGGGTACCAGGACAGGGGTTATAATTCACCCCTCCACTTT.

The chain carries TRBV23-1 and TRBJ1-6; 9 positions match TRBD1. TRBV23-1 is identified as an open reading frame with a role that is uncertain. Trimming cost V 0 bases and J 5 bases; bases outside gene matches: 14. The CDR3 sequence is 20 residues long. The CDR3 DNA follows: TGCGCCAGCAGTCAATCAGGCAACAGGGGGCTGACTTTTAATAATTCACCCCTCCACTTT. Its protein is CASSQSGNRGLTFNNSPLHF.

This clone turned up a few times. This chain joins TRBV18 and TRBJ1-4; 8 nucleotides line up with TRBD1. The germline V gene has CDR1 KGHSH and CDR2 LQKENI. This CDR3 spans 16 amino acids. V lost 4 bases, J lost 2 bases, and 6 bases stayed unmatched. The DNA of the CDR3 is TGTGCCAGCTCACTTGACAGGGGCCAGACTAATGAAAAACTGTTTTTT. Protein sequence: CASSLDRGQTNEKLFF.

The CDR3 DNA reads TGCGCCAGCACGGACAGGGAAGGTAATTCACCCCTCCACTTT. Residues: CASTDREGNSPLHF. This rearrangement joins TRBV5-1 to TRBJ1-6; 8 nucleotides match TRBD1. Looked up from germline, CDR1 is SGHRS and CDR2 is YFSETQ. The CDR3 sequence is 14 residues long. V lost 6 bases to trimming and J lost 6 bases; unmatched junction nucleotides: 5. The full variable domain, with the rest looked up from reference TRBV5-1 and TRBJ1-6, is KAGVTQTPRYLIKTRGQQVTLSCSPISGHRSVSWYQQTPGQGLQFLFEYFSETQRNKGNFPGRFSGRQFSNSRSEMNVSTLELGDSALYLCASTDREGNSPLHFGNGTRLTVT.

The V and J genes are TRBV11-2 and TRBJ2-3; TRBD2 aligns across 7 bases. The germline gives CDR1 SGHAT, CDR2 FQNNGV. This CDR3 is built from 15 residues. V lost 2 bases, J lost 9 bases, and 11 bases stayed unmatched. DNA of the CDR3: TGTGCCAGCAGCTTATCGCGGGGGATCGAGGGGACGCAGTATTTT. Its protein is CASSLSRGIEGTQYF.

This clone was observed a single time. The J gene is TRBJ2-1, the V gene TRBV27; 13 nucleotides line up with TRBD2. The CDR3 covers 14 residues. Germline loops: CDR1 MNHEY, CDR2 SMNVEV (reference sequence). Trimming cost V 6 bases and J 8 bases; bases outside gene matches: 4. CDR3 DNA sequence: TGTGCCAGCAGCTGGACTAGCGGGGGCTATGAGCAGTTCTTC. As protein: CASSWTSGGYEQFF.

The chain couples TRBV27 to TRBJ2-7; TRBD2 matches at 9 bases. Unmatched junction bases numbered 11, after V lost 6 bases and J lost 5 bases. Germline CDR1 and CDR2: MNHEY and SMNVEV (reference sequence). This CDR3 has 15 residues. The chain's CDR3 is CASRPISGRTDEQYF. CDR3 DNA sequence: TGTGCCAGCAGGCCAATTAGCGGGAGAACTGACGAGCAGTACTTC.

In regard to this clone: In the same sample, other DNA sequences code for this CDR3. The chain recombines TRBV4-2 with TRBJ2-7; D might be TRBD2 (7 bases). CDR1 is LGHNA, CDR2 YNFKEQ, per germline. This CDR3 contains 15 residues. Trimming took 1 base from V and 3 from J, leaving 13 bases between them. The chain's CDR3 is CASSQGGGTSYEQYF. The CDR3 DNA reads TGTGCCAGCAGCCAAGGGGGGGGGACAAGCTACGAGCAGTACTTC.

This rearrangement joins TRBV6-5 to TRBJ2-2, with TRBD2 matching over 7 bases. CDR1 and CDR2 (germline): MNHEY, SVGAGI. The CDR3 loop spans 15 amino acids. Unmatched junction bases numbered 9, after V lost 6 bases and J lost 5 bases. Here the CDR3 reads CASSYGGRSTGELFF. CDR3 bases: TGTGCCAGCAGCTACGGCGGGAGAAGTACCGGGGAGCTGTTTTTT.

The CDR3 reads CASSYLGDTYGYTF. The CDR3 region has the DNA TGTGCCAGCAGTTATCTAGGGGACACCTATGGCTACACCTTC. The gene calls are TRBV6-5 and TRBJ1-2; TRBD1 might be the D (6 bases). The V end was cut by 3 bases, the J end by 4 bases, with 12 bases between. The CDR3 contains 14 residues. From germline, CDR1 is MNHEY and CDR2 SVGAGI.

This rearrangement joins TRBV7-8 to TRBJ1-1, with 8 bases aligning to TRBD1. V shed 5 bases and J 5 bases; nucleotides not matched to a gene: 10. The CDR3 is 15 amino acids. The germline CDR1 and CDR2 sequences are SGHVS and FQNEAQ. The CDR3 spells CASSPGRGRVTEAFF. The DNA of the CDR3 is TGTGCCAGCAGCCCGGGCAGGGGGCGGGTGACTGAAGCTTTCTTT. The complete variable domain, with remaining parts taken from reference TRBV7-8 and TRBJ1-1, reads GAGVSQSPRYKVAKRGQDVALRCDPISGHVSLFWYQQALGQGPEFLTYFQNEAQLDKSGLPSDRFFAERPEGSVSTLKIQRTQQEDSAVYLCASSPGRGRVTEAFFGQGTRLTVV.